The 26 T cell receptor beta chains presented below share a single source sample, sequenced in a study of Ad26.COV2.S vaccination and SARS-CoV-2 variants. This sample's treatment: 15 to 20 received Ad26.COV2.S at low or high dose, single or two shots; a few received placebo; per-sample allocation not given. The study sampled participants on day 63 after the first vaccine or placebo injection. Assay: immunoSEQ multiplex PCR; the TCRdb copy retains only in-frame clones and omits some. The repertoire holds about 460,000 clones, with roughly nine tenths as singletons. The sample in question was peripheral blood, obtained in a trial of Ad26.COV2.S vaccine versus placebo. All receptors come from a person aged 18 to 59 who received the Ad26.COV2.S COVID-19 vaccine or a placebo.

The J gene is TRBJ2-5, the V gene TRBV30; TRBD1 aligns across 11 bases. With V trimmed by 1 base and J by 3 bases, 7 bases remained unmatched. The V gene's germline CDR1 is GTSNPN and CDR2 SVGIG (reference sequence). The CDR3 contains 16 residues. This CDR3 is CAWSAGQGARKETQYF. The CDR3 coding sequence is TGTGCCTGGAGTGCCGGACAGGGGGCCAGAAAAGAGACCCAGTACTTC.

This chain uses TRBV7-3 with TRBJ1-1; no clear D. V was trimmed by 3 bases and J by 4 bases, leaving 9 bases between them. Germline V gene lookup returns CDR1 SGHTA and CDR2 FQGTGA. The CDR3 runs to 13 residues. The CDR3 region is CASSFDAGTEAFF. The CDR3 DNA reads TGTGCCAGCAGCTTCGATGCGGGCACTGAAGCTTTCTTT.

J is TRBJ1-1 and V is TRBV9; D is possibly TRBD1 (6 bases). Germline values: CDR1 SGDLS, CDR2 YYNGEE. The CDR3 totals 14 residues. The V gene lost 1 base and the J gene lost 0 bases, with 7 bases spanning the gap. CDR3 DNA: TGTGCCAGCAGCGTAACAGGGATGAACACTGAAGCTTTCTTT. It codes for CASSVTGMNTEAFF.

This clone appeared a single time. The rearrangement links TRBV7-3 to TRBJ2-7, with D uncertain. The CDR3 is 11 amino acids. Deletions cut 2 bases from V and 3 bases from J, with 2 bases between. Germline CDR1 SGHTA, CDR2 FQGTGA. The CDR3 loop is CASSLFYEQYF. DNA for the CDR3: TGTGCCAGCAGCTTATTCTACGAGCAGTACTTC.

The chain links TRBV7-9 to TRBJ1-5; D gene uncertain. There are 16 residues in the CDR3. Germline V gives CDR1 SEHNR, CDR2 FQNEAQ (reference sequence). V was shortened by 2 bases and J by 0 bases, with 11 bases between the two germline ends. CDR3: CASSLFRPNSNQPQHF. The DNA for the CDR3 is TGTGCCAGCAGCTTATTTAGGCCAAATAGCAATCAGCCCCAGCATTTT.

The V gene is TRBV29-1, the J gene TRBJ2-5, with D perhaps being TRBD1 or TRBD2 (5 bases each). Trimming left V 7 bases short and J 4 bases short, with 13 bases between. Per germline, CDR1 SQVTM and CDR2 ANQGSEA. The length of the CDR3 is 12 residues. CDR3 sequence: CSDRGAGETQYF. As DNA, the CDR3 is TGCAGCGACCGAGGGGCGGGAGAGACCCAGTACTTC.

The V call is TRBV28, the J call TRBJ2-4; TRBD1 matches at 9 bases. From germline, CDR1 is MDHEN and CDR2 SYDVKM. The CDR3 has 17 amino acids. Trimming at V came to 6 bases and at J to 2 bases, leaving 11 bases not matched to a gene. CDR3 bases: TGTGCCAGCAGAACTGCCGGGACAGGGCTTTCCAAAAACATTCAGTACTTC. Amino acid sequence: CASRTAGTGLSKNIQYF. The full variable domain, in which reference TRBV28 and TRBJ2-4 provide the parts outside the CDR3, is DVKVTQSSRYLVKRTGEKVFLECVQDMDHENMFWYRQDPGLGLRLIYFSYDVKMKEKGDIPEGYSVSREKKERFSLILESASTNQTSMYLCASRTAGTGLSKNIQYFGAGTRLSVL.

The V call is TRBV27, the J call TRBJ2-1; D ambiguous. This CDR3 comprises 13 residues. The germline gives CDR1 MNHEY, CDR2 SMNVEV (reference sequence). The V end lost 3 bases, the J end lost 10 bases, and 13 bases lay between the germline ends. The CDR3 loop is CASSLGSMNEQFF. CDR3 DNA sequence: TGTGCCAGCAGTTTGGGTTCCATGAACGAGCAGTTCTTC.

Many counts were recorded for this clone. This rearrangement joins TRBV2 to TRBJ1-6, with unresolved D. V gave up 6 bases and J gave up 9 bases, with 15 bases separating them. Per the germline V gene, CDR1 is SNHLY and CDR2 is FYNNEI. The CDR3 runs to 14 residues. CDR3: CASRLAWIGSPLHF. The CDR3 DNA sequence: TGTGCCAGCAGGCTGGCTTGGATTGGTTCACCCCTCCACTTT.

This clone was recorded once. The chain combines TRBV7-9 with TRBJ1-6; D is perhaps TRBD1 (5 bases). This CDR3 is built from 16 residues. The germline CDR1 and CDR2 sequences are SEHNR and FQNEAQ (reference sequence). The V and J ends lost 5 bases and 2 bases respectively, with 13 bases between them. CDR3 bases: TGTGCCAGCAGCCCAAAACAGGTTCCCTATAATTCACCCCTCCACTTT. Amino acids: CASSPKQVPYNSPLHF.

This clone is a singleton in its sample. The chain carries TRBV9 and TRBJ1-1, with 7 bases fitting TRBD1. The V and J ends lost 2 bases and 11 bases, in that order; junction bases with no gene match: 12. Looked up from germline, CDR1 is SGDLS and CDR2 is YYNGEE. The CDR3 loop spans 14 amino acids. CDR3 sequence: CASSVSGTVAEAFF. The CDR3 DNA is TGTGCCAGCAGCGTCAGCGGGACAGTGGCCGAGGCTTTCTTT.

The chain recombines TRBV15 with TRBJ2-3; 9 positions agree with TRBD1. The CDR3 runs 20 residues. V lost 0 bases to trimming and J lost 0 bases; unmatched junction nucleotides: 13. From germline, CDR1 is LNHNV and CDR2 YYDKDF (reference sequence). The CDR3 is CATSREVLGTGRISTDTQYF. CDR3 sequence (DNA): TGTGCCACCAGCAGAGAGGTTTTGGGGACAGGGAGAATTAGCACAGATACGCAGTATTTT.

This chain uses TRBV14 with TRBJ2-5; D remains unclear. With 2 bases removed from V and 5 bases from J, the gap between germline ends came to 9 bases. Germline CDR1 SGHDN, CDR2 FVKESK. CDR3 length equals 13 residues. CDR3 coding DNA: TGTGCCAGCAGCCAACGGGTCCCGGAGACCCAGTACTTC. This translates into CASSQRVPETQYF.

CDR3 region: CASSTSPLPPSNYGYTF. The CDR3, as DNA: TGTGCCAGCAGCACGAGCCCCCTTCCGCCTTCTAACTATGGCTACACCTTC. The chain is built from TRBV5-4 and TRBJ1-2; no reliable D call. Germline assignment: CDR1 SGHNT and CDR2 YYREEE (reference sequence). Trimming shortened V by 4 bases and J by 0 bases, and 19 bases separated the two germline ends. The CDR3 spans 17 residues. Complete variable domain (other parts from reference TRBV5-4 and TRBJ1-2): ETGVTQSPTHLIKTRGQQVTLRCSSQSGHNTVSWYQQALGQGPQFIFQYYREEENGRGNFPPRFSGLQFPNYSSELNVNALELDDSALYLCASSTSPLPPSNYGYTFGSGTRLTVV.

V is TRBV28 and J is TRBJ1-2; TRBD1 is a possible D gene (6 bases). V shed 7 bases and J shed 4 bases, with 16 bases lying between them. This CDR3 is built from 14 residues. Looked up from germline, CDR1 is MDHEN and CDR2 is SYDVKM. CDR3: CASTLTGLSYGYTF. Written as DNA, the CDR3 is TGTGCCAGCACCCTTACAGGGTTATCCTATGGCTACACCTTC.

CDR3 sequence (DNA): TGTGCCAGCAGGACAACAGGGGAGTTGGAAGCTTTCTTT. Amino acids: CASRTTGELEAFF. This sequence joins TRBV12-3 or TRBV12-4 and TRBJ1-1; 7 bases fit TRBD1. V was pared by 6 bases and J by 8 bases, with 9 bases of the junction left unmatched. The CDR3 has 13 residues.

The chain has TRBV27 and TRBJ2-7, with TRBD1 matching over 7 bases. Germline CDR1 reads MNHEY; CDR2 reads SMNVEV (reference sequence). Unmatched junction bases numbered 8, after V lost 7 bases and J lost 2 bases. This CDR3 comprises 14 residues. This CDR3 reads CASTPRDSPYEQYF. CDR3 coding DNA: TGTGCCAGCACCCCTAGGGACAGCCCCTACGAGCAGTACTTC.

The chain couples TRBV7-8 to TRBJ2-7; D gene unclear. The CDR3 consists of 12 residues. The ends were cut back, 1 base at V and 4 bases at J, with 5 bases in the middle. The V gene's germline CDR1 is SGHVS and CDR2 FQNEAQ. CDR3 protein: CASSLVIYEQYF. As DNA, the CDR3 is TGTGCCAGCAGCTTAGTAATTTACGAGCAGTACTTC.

The V gene is TRBV28, the J gene TRBJ2-3; 7 nucleotides agree with TRBD1. Germline V CDR1 and CDR2: MDHEN, SYDVKM. The V segment lost 2 bases and the J segment 2 bases; nucleotides outside the gene matches: 4. The CDR3 totals 15 residues. CDR3 in amino acids: CASSLRQGLTDTQYF. The CDR3 DNA is TGTGCCAGCAGTTTACGACAGGGCCTCACAGATACGCAGTATTTT.

This clone was picked up a small number of times. The genes are TRBV6-7 and TRBJ2-1, with TRBD1 identical over 9 bases. TRBV6-7 is marked as an open reading frame, function uncertain. V dropped 2 bases and J dropped 4; count of bases not matched to a gene: 12. The CDR3 extends over 18 amino acids. CDR3 residues: CASSYPKLGQGLYNEQFF. In DNA, the CDR3 is TGTGCCAGCAGTTACCCAAAGCTAGGACAGGGGCTATACAATGAGCAGTTCTTC.

V gene TRBV19 combines with J gene TRBJ1-2, with D tentatively TRBD1 (6 bases). Germline V gene data show CDR1 as LNHDA and CDR2 as SQIVND (reference sequence). Trimming pared 3 bases from V and 5 bases from J, leaving 25 bases between. This CDR3 spans 18 amino acids. CDR3 DNA sequence: TGTGCCAGTAGTATTAAGGGGTCGGGGACACTCCTTTCGTATGGCTACACCTTC. Protein: CASSIKGSGTLLSYGYTF.

V is TRBV28 and J is TRBJ2-5; no reliable D call. This CDR3 has 13 amino acids. Trimming shortened V by 2 bases and J by 4 bases, and 8 bases separated the two germline ends. CDR1 and CDR2 (germline): MDHEN, SYDVKM. The CDR3 reads CASSLGFRETQYF. DNA of the CDR3: TGTGCCAGCAGTTTAGGGTTCAGAGAGACCCAGTACTTC.

J is TRBJ2-2 and V is TRBV21-1; TRBD1, as called in the table, went unchecked against the DNA. TRBV21-1 is tagged as a pseudogene. The CDR3 contains 15 residues. The CDR3 DNA reads TGTGCCAGCACCCTAGGGGGCTTTAGCTCCGGGGAGCTGTTTTTT. It codes for CASTLGGFSSGELFF.

CDR3 in amino acids: CASSFDSGANVLTF. The CDR3 bases are TGCGCCAGCAGCTTTGACTCTGGGGCCAACGTCCTGACTTTC. This chain uses TRBV5-1 with TRBJ2-6; D not certain. V lost 2 bases and J 0 bases, leaving 3 bases between the germline ends. CDR3 size: 14 residues. Per germline, CDR1 SGHRS and CDR2 YFSETQ.

The chain joins TRBV12-5 to TRBJ1-1, with D perhaps TRBD1 (6 bases). Trimming pared 6 bases from V and 1 base from J, leaving 18 bases between. The CDR3 has 16 amino acids. The V gene's germline CDR1 is LGHNT and CDR2 FRNRAP. CDR3 residues: CASGHRVGGKNTEAFF. Written as DNA, the CDR3 is TGTGCTAGTGGCCACAGGGTTGGGGGGAAGAACACTGAAGCTTTCTTT.

This chain uses TRBV6-2 or TRBV6-3 with TRBJ1-5; a possible D gene is TRBD1 (5 bases). The ends were cut back, 4 bases at V and 4 bases at J, with 14 bases in the middle. This CDR3 is built from 15 residues. The germline CDR1 and CDR2 sequences are MNHEY and SVGEGT. The CDR3 nucleotides read TGTGCCAGCAGTTCCCCTTCGACAGTTAATCAGCCCCAGCATTTT. Amino acid sequence: CASSSPSTVNQPQHF.